Described below is a single T cell receptor (beta chain) sequence and its context. Assay: immunoSEQ multiplex PCR; the TCRdb copy retains only in-frame clones and omits some. The sample records 120,000 to 150,000 clones, 90% to 95% being singletons. The data were obtained in a study of T cell responses to AZD1222 COVID-19 vaccine. From germline, CDR1 is MNHEY and CDR2 SVGAGI. Trimming removed 3 bases from V and 2 bases from J, with 11 bases in between. The CDR3 is 14 amino acids. The sample in question was peripheral blood, obtained on day 0 of AZD1222 vaccination. The origin of this receptor is an adult in good health. The chain carries TRBV6-5 and TRBJ2-7; tentative D call: TRBD1 (6 bases). The chain's CDR3 is CASSYKTGAYEQYF. The CDR3 DNA follows: TGTGCCAGCAGTTATAAGACAGGCGCCTACGAGCAGTACTTC.